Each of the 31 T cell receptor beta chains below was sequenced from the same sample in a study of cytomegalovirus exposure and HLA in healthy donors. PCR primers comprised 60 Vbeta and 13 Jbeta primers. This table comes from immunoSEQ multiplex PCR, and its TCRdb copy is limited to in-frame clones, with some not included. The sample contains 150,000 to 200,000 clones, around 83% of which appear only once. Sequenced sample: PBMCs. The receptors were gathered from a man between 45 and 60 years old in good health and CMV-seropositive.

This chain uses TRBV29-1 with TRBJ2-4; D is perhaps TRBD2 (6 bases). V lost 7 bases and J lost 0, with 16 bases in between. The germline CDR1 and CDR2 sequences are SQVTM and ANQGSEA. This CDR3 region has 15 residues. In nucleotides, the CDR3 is TGCAGCGCCAACGTGGGGGGACTAGCCAAAAACATTCAGTACTTC. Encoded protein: CSANVGGLAKNIQYF.

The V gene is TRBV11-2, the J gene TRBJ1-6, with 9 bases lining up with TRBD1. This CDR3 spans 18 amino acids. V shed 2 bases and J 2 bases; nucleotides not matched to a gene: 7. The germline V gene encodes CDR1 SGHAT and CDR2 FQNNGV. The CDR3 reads CASSLSTGTGTYNSPLHF. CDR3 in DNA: TGTGCCAGCAGCTTAAGTACCGGGACAGGGACCTATAATTCACCCCTCCACTTT.

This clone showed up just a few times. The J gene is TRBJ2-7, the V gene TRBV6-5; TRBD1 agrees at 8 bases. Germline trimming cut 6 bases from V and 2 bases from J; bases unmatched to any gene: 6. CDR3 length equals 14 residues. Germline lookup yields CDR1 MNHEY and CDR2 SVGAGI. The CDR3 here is CASRLQGGTYEQYF. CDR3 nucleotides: TGTGCCAGCAGGCTACAGGGGGGAACCTACGAGCAGTACTTC.

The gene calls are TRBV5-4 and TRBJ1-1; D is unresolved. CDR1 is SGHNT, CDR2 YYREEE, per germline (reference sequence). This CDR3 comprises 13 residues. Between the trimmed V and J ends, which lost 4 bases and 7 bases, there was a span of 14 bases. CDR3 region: CASSTVEGYEAFF. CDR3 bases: TGTGCCAGCAGCACCGTTGAGGGCTATGAAGCTTTCTTT.

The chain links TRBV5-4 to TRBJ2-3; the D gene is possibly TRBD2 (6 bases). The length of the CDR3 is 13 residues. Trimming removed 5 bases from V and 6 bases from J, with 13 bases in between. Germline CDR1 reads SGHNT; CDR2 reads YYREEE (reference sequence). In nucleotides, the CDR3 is TGTGCCAGCAGTTTCACTAGCTCCGATACGCAGTATTTT. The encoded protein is CASSFTSSDTQYF.

CDR3: CASSEGRGNTEAFF. CDR3 DNA sequence: TGTGCCAGCAGTGAGGGTCGGGGGAACACTGAAGCTTTCTTT. The genes are TRBV2 and TRBJ1-1; no reliable D call. The CDR3 covers 14 residues. Trimming took 3 bases from V and 1 from J, leaving 9 bases between them. Germline V gives CDR1 SNHLY, CDR2 FYNNEI.

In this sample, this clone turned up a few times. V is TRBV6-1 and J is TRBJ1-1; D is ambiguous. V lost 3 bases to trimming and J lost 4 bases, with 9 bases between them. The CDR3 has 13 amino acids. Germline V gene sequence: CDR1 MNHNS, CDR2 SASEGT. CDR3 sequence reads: CASSEVRATEAFF. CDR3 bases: TGTGCCAGCAGTGAGGTGCGGGCCACTGAAGCTTTCTTT.

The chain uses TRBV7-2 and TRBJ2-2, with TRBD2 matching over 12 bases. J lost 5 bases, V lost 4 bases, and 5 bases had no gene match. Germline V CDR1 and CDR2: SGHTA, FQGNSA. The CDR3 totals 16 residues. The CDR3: CASSSGLAGRTGELFF. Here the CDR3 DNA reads TGTGCCAGCAGCTCCGGACTAGCGGGGCGAACCGGGGAGCTGTTTTTT.

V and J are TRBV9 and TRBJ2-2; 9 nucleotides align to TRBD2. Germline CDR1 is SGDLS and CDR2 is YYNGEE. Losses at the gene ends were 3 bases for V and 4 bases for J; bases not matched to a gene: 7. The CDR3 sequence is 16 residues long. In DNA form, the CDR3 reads TGTGCCAGCAGCGAAGCGGGCGGGAGGGCCACCGGGGAGCTGTTTTTT. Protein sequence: CASSEAGGRATGELFF.

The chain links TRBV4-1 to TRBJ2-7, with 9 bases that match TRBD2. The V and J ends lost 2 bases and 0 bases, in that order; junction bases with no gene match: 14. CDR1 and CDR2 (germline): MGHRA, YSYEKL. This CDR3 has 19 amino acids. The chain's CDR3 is CASSQKADSGSPLSYEQYF. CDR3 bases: TGCGCCAGCAGCCAAAAAGCGGATAGCGGGAGCCCCCTCTCCTACGAGCAGTACTTC.

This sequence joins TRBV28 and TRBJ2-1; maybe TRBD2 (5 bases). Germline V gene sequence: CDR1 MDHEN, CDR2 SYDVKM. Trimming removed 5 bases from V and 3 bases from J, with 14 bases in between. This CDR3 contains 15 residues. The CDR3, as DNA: TGTGCCAGCAGTCCCCCAGCGGCAGTCTACAATGAGCAGTTCTTC. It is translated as CASSPPAAVYNEQFF.

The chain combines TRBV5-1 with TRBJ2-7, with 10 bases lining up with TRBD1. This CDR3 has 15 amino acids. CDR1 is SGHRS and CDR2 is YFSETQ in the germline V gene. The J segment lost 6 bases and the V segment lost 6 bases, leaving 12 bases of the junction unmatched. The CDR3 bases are TGCGCCAGCAATCGGAAAACGGGACAGGGGCTCGAGCAGTACTTC. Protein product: CASNRKTGQGLEQYF.

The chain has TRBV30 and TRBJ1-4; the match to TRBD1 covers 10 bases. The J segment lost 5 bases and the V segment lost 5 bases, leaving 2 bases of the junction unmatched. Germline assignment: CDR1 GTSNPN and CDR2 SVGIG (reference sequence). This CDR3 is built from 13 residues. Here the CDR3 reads CAWSTGGNEKLFF. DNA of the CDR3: TGTGCCTGGTCGACAGGGGGCAATGAAAAACTGTTTTTT.

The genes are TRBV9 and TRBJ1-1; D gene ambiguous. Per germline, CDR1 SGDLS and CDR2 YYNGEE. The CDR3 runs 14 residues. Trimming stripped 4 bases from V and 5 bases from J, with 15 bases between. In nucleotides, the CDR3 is TGTGCCAGCAGCCCCACGGGAGGGAGGACTGAAGCTTTCTTT. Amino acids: CASSPTGGRTEAFF. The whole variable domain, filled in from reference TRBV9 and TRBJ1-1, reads DSGVTQTPKHLITATGQRVTLRCSPRSGDLSVYWYQQSLDQGLQFLIQYYNGEERAKGNILERFSAQQFPDLHSELNLSSLELGDSALYFCASSPTGGRTEAFFGQGTRLTVV.

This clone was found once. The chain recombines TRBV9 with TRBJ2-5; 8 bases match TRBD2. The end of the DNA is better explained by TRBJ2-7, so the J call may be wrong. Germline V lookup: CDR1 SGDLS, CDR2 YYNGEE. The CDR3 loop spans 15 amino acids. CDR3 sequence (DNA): TGTGCCAGCAGCGTAGGTAGCGGGAAGGCGTACGAGCAGTACTTC. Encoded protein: CASSVGSGKAYEQYF.

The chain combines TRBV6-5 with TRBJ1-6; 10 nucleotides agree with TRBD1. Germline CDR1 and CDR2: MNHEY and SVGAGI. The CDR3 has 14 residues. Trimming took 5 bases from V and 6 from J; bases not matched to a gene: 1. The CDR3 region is CASSRTGGNSPLHF. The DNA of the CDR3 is TGTGCCAGCAGTCGGACAGGGGGTAATTCACCCCTCCACTTT.

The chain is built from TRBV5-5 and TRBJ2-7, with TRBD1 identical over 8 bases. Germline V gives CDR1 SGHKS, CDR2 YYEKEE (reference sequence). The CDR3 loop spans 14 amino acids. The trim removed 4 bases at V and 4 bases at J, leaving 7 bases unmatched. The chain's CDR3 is CASSRPGQEYEQYF. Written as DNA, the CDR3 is TGTGCCAGCAGCCGTCCGGGACAGGAGTACGAGCAGTACTTC.

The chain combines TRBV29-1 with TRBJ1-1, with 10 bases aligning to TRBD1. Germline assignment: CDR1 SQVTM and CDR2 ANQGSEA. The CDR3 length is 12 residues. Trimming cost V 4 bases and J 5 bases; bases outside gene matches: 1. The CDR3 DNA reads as TGCAGCGTTGGACAGGGGGCAACTGAAGCTTTCTTT. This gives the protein CSVGQGATEAFF.

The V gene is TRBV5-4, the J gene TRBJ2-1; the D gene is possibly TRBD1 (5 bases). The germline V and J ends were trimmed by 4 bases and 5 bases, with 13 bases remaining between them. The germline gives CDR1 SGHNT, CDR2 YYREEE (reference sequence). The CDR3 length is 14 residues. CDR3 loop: CASSNQGFHNEQFF. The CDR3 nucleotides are TGTGCCAGCAGCAATCAGGGTTTCCACAATGAGCAGTTCTTC.

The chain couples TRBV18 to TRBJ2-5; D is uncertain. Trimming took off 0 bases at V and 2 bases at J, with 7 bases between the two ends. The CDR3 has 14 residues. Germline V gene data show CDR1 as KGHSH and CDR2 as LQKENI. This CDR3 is CASSPPGQQETQYF. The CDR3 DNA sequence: TGTGCCAGCTCACCACCTGGTCAGCAAGAGACCCAGTACTTC.

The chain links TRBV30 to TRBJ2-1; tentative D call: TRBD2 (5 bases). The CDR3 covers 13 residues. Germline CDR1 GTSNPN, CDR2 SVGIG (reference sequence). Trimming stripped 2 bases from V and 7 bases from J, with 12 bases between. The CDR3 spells CAWSSTRQNEQFF. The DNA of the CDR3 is TGTGCCTGGAGTTCAACTAGGCAAAATGAGCAGTTCTTC.

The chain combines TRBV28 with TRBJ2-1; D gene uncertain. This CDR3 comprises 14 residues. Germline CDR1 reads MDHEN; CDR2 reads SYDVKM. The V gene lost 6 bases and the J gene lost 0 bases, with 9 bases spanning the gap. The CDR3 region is CASSSGFSYNEQFF. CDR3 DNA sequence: TGTGCCAGCAGCTCCGGGTTCTCCTACAATGAGCAGTTCTTC.

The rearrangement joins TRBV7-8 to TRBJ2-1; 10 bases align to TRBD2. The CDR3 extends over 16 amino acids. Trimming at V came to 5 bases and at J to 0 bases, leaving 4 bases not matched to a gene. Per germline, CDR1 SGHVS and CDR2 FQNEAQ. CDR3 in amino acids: CASSGSGGSSYNEQFF. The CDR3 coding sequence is TGTGCCAGCAGCGGTAGCGGGGGGAGCTCCTACAATGAGCAGTTCTTC.

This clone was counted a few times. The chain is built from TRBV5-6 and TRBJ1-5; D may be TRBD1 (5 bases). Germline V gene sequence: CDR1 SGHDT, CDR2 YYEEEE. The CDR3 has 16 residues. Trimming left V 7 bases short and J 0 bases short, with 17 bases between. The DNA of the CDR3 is TGTGCCAGCTCTTCGGGGGGACCTAATAGCAATCAGCCCCAGCATTTT. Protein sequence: CASSSGGPNSNQPQHF.

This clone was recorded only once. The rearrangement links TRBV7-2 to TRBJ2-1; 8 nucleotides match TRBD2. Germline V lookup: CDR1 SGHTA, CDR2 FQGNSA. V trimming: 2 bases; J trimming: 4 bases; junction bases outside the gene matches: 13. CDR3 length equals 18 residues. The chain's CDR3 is CASSLSLLAGGGYNEQFF. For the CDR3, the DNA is TGTGCCAGCAGCTTAAGTCTGCTAGCGGGCGGGGGGTACAATGAGCAGTTCTTC.

The CDR3 is CACAPPTQYF. The CDR3 DNA reads as TGTGCCTGTGCGCCCCCAACGCAGTATTTT. The chain employs TRBV30 and TRBJ2-3; D unresolved. The CDR3 runs to 10 residues. With 6 bases removed from V and 9 bases from J, the gap between germline ends came to 10 bases. The germline V gene has CDR1 GTSNPN and CDR2 SVGIG (reference sequence).

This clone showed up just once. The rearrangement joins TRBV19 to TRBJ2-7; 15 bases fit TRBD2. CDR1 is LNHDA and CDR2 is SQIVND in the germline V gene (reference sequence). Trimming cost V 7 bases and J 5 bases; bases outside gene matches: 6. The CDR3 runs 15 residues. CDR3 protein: CASTVGLAGGNEQYF. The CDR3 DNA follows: TGTGCCAGTACTGTGGGACTAGCGGGAGGTAACGAGCAGTACTTC.

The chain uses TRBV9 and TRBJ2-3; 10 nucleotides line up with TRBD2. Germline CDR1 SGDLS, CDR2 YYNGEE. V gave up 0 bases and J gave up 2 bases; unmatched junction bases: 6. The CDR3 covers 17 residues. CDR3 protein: CASSVGSSGGFTDTQYF. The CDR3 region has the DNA TGTGCCAGCAGCGTAGGAAGTAGCGGGGGGTTCACAGATACGCAGTATTTT.

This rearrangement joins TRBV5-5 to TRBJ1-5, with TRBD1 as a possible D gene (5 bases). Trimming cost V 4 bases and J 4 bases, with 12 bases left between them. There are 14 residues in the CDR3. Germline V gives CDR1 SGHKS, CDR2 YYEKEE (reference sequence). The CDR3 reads CASSRWGGNQPQHF. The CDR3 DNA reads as TGTGCCAGCAGCCGGTGGGGGGGAAATCAGCCCCAGCATTTT.

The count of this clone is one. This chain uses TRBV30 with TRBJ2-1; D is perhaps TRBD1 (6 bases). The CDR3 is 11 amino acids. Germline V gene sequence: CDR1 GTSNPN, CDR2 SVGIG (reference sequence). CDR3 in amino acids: CAHDRNNEQFF. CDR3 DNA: TGTGCTCACGACAGGAACAATGAGCAGTTCTTC.

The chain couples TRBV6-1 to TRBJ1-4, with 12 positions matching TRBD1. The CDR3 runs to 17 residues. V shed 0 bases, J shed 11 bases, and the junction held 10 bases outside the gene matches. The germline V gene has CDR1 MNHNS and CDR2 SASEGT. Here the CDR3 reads CASSEATGTGGSGKLFF. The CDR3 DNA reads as TGTGCCAGCAGTGAAGCGACCGGGACAGGGGGCAGTGGGAAACTGTTTTTT.